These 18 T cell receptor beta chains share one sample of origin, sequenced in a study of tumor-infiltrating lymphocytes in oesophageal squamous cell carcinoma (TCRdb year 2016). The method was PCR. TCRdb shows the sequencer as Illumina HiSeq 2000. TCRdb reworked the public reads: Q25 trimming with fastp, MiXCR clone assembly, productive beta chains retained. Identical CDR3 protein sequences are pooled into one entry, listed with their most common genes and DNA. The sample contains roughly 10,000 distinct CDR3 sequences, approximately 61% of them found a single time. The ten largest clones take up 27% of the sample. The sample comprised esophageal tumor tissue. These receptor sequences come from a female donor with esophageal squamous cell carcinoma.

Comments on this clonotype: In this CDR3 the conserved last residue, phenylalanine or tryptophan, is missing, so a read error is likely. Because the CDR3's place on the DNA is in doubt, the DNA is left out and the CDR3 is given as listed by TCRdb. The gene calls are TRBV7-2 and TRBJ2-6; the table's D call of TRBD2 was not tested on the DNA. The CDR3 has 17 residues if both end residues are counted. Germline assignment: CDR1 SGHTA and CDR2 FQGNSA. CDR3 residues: CASSLVKGSYNEQFFGA.

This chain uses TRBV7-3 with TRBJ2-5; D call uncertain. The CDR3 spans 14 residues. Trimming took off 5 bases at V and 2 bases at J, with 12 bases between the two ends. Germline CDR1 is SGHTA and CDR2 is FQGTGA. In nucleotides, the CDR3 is TGTGCCAGCAGCCTCGGACCTTTACAAGAGACCCAGTACTTC. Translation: CASSLGPLQETQYF.

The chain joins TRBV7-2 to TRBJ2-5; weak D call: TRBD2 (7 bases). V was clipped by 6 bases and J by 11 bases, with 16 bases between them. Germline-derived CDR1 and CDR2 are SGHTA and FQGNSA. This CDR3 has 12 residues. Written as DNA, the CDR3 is TGTGCCAGCAGTTGGGGGGGGGGCTCGCAGTACTTC. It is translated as CASSWGGGSQYF.

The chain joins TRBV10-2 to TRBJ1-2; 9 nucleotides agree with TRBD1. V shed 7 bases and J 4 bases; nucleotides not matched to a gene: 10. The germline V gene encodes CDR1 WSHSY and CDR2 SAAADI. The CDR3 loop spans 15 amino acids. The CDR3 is CASKKQGARGYGYTF. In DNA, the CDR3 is TGCGCCAGCAAAAAACAGGGGGCGCGGGGCTATGGCTACACCTTC.

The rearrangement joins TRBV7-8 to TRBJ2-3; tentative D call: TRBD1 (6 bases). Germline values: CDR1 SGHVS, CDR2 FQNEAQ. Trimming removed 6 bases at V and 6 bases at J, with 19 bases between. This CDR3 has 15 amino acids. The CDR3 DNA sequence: TGTGCCAGCAGGCGAACAGGGAATCCCCGGGATACGCAGTATTTT. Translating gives CASRRTGNPRDTQYF. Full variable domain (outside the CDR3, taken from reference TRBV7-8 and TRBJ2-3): GAGVSQSPRYKVAKRGQDVALRCDPISGHVSLFWYQQALGQGPEFLTYFQNEAQLDKSGLPSDRFFAERPEGSVSTLKIQRTQQEDSAVYLCASRRTGNPRDTQYFGPGTRLTVL.

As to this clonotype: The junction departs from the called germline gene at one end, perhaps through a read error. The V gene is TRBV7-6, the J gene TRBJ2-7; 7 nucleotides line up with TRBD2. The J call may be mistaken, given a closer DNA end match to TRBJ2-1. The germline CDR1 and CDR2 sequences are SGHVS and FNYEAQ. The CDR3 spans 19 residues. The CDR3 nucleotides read TGTGCTAGCAGCCCCCGCAGGGCTACGGGAGGCGCTTTAAACAATGAGCAGTTCTTC. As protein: CASSPRRATGGALNNEQFF.

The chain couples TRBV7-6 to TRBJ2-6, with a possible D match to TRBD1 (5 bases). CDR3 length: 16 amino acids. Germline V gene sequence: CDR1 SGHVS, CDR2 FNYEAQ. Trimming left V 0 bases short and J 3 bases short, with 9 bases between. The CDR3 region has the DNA TGTGCCAGCAGCTTAGCTCAGGGTTTTGGGGCCAACGTCCTGACTTTC. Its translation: CASSLAQGFGANVLTF.

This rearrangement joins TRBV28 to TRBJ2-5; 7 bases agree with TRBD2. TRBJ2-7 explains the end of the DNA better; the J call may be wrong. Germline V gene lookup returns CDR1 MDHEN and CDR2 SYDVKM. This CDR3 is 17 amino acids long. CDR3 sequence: CASRPPPHSGRNYEQYF. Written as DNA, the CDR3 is TGTGCCAGCAGGCCACCCCCACATAGCGGGCGAAACTACGAGCAGTACTTC.

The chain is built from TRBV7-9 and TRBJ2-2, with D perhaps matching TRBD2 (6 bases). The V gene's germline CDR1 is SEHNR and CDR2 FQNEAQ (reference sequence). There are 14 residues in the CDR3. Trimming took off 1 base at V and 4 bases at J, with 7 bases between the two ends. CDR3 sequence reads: CASSLVGGTGELFF. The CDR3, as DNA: TGTGCCAGCAGCTTAGTGGGGGGCACCGGGGAGCTGTTTTTT.

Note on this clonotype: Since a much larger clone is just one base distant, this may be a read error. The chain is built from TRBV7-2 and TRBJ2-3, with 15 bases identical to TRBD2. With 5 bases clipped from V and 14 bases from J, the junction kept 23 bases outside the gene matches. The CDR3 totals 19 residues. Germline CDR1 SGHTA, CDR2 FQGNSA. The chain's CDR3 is CASSAGLAGGKPNTGELYF. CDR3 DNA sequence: TGTGCCAGCAGCGCGGGACTAGCGGGGGGAAAGCCGAACACCGGGGAGCTGTATTTT.

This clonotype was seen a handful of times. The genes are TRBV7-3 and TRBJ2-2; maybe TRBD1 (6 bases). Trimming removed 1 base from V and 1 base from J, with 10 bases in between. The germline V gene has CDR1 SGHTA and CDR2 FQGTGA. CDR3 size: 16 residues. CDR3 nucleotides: TGTGCCAGCAGCTTAATGGCACAGGGGAACACCGGGGAGCTGTTTTTT. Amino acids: CASSLMAQGNTGELFF.

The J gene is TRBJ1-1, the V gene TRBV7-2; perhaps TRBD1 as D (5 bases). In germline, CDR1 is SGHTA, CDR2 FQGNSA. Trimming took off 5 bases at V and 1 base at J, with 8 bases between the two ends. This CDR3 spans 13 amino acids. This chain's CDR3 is CASSLDRNTEAFF. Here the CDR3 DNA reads TGTGCCAGCAGCCTAGACAGGAACACTGAAGCTTTCTTT.

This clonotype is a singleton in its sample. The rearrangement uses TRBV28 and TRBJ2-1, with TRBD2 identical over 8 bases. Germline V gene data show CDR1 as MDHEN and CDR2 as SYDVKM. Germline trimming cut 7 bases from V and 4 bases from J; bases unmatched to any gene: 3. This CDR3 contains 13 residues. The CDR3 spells CASTTSGYNEQFF. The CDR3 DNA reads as TGTGCCAGCACCACTAGCGGTTACAATGAGCAGTTCTTC.

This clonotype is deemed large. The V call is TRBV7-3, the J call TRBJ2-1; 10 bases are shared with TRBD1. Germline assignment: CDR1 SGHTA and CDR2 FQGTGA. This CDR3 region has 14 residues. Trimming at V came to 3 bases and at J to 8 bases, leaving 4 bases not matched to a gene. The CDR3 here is CASSLGQGPHEQFF. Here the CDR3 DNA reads TGTGCCAGCAGCTTGGGACAGGGGCCCCATGAGCAGTTCTTC.

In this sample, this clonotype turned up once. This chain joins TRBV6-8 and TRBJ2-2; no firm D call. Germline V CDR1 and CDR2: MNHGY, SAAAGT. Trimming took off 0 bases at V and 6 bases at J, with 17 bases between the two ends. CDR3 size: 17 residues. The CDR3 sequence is CASSYSDSIVAAGELFF. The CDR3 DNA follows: TGTGCCAGCAGTTACTCAGATAGTATAGTCGCGGCCGGGGAGCTGTTTTTT.

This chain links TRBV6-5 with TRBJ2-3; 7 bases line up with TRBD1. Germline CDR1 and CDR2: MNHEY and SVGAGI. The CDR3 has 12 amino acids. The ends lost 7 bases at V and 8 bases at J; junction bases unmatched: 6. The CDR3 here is CASKDRAVTQYF. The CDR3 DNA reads TGTGCCAGCAAAGACAGGGCCGTTACGCAGTATTTT.

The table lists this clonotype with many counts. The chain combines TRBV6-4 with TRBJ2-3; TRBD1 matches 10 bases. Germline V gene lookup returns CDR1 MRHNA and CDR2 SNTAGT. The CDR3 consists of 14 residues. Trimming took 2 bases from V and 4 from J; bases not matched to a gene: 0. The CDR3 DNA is TGTGCCAGCAGTGACGGACAGGGGGCAGATACGCAGTATTTT. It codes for CASSDGQGADTQYF.

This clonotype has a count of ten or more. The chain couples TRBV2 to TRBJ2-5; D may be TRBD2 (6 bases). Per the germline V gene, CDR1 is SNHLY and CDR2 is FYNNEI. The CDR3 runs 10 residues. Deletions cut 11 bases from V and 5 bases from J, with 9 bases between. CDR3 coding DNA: TGTGCCGGCGGGGTGGAGACCCAGTACTTC. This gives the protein CAGGVETQYF.